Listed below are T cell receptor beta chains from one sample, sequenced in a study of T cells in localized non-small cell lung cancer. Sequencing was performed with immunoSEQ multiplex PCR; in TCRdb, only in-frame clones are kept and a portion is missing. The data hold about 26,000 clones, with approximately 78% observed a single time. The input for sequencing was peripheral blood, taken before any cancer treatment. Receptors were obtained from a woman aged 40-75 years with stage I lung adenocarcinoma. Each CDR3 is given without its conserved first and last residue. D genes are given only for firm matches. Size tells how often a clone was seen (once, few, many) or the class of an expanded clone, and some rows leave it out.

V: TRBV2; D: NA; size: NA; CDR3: ASRDVGSYGYT
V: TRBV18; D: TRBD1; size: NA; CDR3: ASSPQRGQLRGYT
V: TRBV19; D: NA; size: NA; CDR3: ASSYQLNTEAF
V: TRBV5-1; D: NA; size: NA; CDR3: ASSLTGMGEKLF
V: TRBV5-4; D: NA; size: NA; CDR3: ASSPTGADTEAF
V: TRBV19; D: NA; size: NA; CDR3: ASSIDGYRATEAF
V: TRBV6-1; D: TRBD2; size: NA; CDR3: ASSDLGLAGLNEQF
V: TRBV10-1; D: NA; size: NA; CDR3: ASSGRAADTEAF
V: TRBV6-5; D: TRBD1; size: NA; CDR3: ASSRGQGAGNEQF
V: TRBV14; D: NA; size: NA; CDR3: ASSQAPGFSGYT
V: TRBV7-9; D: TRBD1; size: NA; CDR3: ASIRGQANTEAF
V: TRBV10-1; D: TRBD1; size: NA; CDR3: ASSAQGANTGELF
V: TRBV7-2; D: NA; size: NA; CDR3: ASSLSGTSTYEQY
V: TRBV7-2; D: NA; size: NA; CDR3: ASTGQPMGGANVLT
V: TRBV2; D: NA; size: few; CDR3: ASCLVGGNTEAF
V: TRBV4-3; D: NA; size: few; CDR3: ASSLVRTYNEQF
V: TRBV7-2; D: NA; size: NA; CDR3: ASSQGLSPLH
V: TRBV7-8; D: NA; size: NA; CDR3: ASRINTGELF
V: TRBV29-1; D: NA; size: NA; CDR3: SAEREANYGYT
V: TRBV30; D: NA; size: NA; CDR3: AWKRGSYNEQF
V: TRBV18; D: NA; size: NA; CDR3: ASSPPGGHGYT
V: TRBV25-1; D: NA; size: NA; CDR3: ASSAFLGEAQETQY
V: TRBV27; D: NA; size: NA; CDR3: ACGRDSNQPQH